This T cell receptor (beta chain) was recovered during a study of blood T cell repertoires in COVID-19. Study background: The samples span acute and convalescent COVID-19 from the United States, Italy and Spain. Nucleic acid was either cDNA or gDNA, and it came from T cells, B-cell-depleted T cells, or PBMCs.

Enrolled during active infection, Seattle patients were then followed longitudinally. The CDR3 has 15 residues. V dropped 0 bases and J dropped 4; count of bases not matched to a gene: 5. CDR1 is SQVTM and CDR2 is ANQGSEA in the germline V gene. This clone was detected a few times. Authors' analysis steps: Reference gene primer amplification yielded estimated nucleated cell counts. The assay was immunoSEQ multiplex PCR, and TCRdb's table has in-frame clones only and misses some. The V and J calls and clone size were taken over from that table, and D and trimming were inferred from the DNA. The data hold hundreds of thousands of clones, with about 89% observed a single time.

The sequenced sample consisted of peripheral blood. The chain carries TRBV29-1 and TRBJ1-2, with TRBD1 matching 10 bases. The sequence derives from a woman between 50 and 59 years old with COVID-19, enrolled during active disease. The CDR3 sequence: CSVEDRQGAPYGYTF. In DNA form, the CDR3 reads TGCAGCGTTGAAGATCGACAGGGGGCGCCCTATGGCTACACCTTC.